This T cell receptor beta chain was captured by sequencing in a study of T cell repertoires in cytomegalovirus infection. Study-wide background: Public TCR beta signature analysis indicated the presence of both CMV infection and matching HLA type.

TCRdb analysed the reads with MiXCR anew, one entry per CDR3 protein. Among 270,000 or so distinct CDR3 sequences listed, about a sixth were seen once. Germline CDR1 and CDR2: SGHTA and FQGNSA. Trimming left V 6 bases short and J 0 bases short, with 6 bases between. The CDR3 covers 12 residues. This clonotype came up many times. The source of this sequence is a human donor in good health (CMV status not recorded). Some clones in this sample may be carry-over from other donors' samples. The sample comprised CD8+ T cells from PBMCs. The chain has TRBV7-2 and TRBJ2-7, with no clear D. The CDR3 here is CASRGDSYEQYF. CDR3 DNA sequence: TGTGCCAGCAGGGGCGACTCCTACGAGCAGTACTTC.